This TCR beta chain was sequenced during a study of shared clonotypes between healthy human individuals. Study-wide results and caveats: Rarefaction exposed incomplete sorted-subset sequencing despite large depth. Having only a few donors restricted how much genetic and exposure-history diversity was captured.

It was into CD45RA+ naive and CD45RA-negative memory subsets that the CD4+ cells were split. An assay was performed, and its level was deep. Data came from immunoSEQ multiplex PCR; TCRdb stores just in-frame clones and leaves some out. The sample yields about 1 million clones, approximately 78% seen once. This clone was seen only a few times. The antigen is unknown. The V end lost 4 bases, the J end lost 3 bases, and 4 bases lay between the germline ends. Germline lookup yields CDR1 SGDLS and CDR2 YYNGEE. CDR3 length: 11 residues. The sequencing input was memory CD4+ T cells from PBMCs. Subset in this sample: CD45RA-negative fraction. This chain joins TRBV9 and TRBJ1-1, with no clear D. The sequence was obtained from a man between 18 and 29 years old in good health. Some clones in this sample may be carry-over from other donors' samples. CDR3 DNA sequence: TGTGCCAGCAGCCCACACACTGAAGCTTTCTTT. Residues: CASSPHTEAFF.